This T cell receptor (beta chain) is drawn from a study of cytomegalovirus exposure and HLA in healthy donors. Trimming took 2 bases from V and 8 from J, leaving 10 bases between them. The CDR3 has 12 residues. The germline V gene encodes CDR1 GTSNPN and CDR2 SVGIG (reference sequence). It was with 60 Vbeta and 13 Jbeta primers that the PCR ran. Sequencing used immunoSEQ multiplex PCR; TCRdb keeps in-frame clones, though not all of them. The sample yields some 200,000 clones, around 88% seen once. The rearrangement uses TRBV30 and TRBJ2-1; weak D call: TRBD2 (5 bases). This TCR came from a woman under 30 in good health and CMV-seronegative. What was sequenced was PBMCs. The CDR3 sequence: CAWSSVEDEQFF. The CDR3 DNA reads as TGTGCCTGGAGTTCGGTGGAGGATGAGCAGTTCTTC. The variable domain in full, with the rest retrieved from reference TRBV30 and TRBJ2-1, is SQTIHQWPATLVQPVGSPLSLECTVEGTSNPNLYWYRQAAGRGLQLLFYSVGIGQISSEVPQNLSASRPQDRQFILSSKKLLLSDSGFYLCAWSSVEDEQFFGPGTRLTVL.